Listed here are 30 T cell receptor beta chains from one sample, sequenced in a study of cytomegalovirus exposure and HLA in healthy donors (dated by TCRdb to about 2017). The library was obtained by the immunoSEQ multiplex PCR assay. The table comes from immuneACCESS by way of TCRdb, which keeps in-frame sequences with V and J called. Part of the clones is missing from these tables; in studies checked, under half for an unresolved V gene and the rest for unknown reasons. The sample profile shows over 110,000 clones; about 87% of them were found once. 8.7% of the sample rests with the top ten. Sequencing was carried out using PBMCs. These receptors originate from a man aged 18 to 29 in good health and CMV-seropositive.

The chain joins TRBV7-2 to TRBJ1-4, with 9 bases that match TRBD1. The CDR3 is 14 residues long. V was clipped by 4 bases and J by 10 bases; unmatched bases: 7. Per germline, CDR1 SGHTA and CDR2 FQGNSA. For the CDR3, the DNA is TGTGCCAGCAGCTCCTGGGACAGGGTGGGAAAACTGTTTTTT. Translated, it gives CASSSWDRVGKLFF. The whole variable domain, remainder taken from reference TRBV7-2 and TRBJ1-4, is GAGVSQSPSNKVTEKGKDVELRCDPISGHTALYWYRQSLGQGLEFLIYFQGNSAPDKSGLPSDRFSAERTGGSVSTLTIQRTQQEDSAVYLCASSSWDRVGKLFFGSGTQLSVL.

This chain links TRBV2 with TRBJ2-7; D possibly corresponds to TRBD2 (5 bases). V was cut by 8 bases and J by 3 bases, with 8 bases left in between. This CDR3 is 11 amino acids long. Germline V gene data show CDR1 as SNHLY and CDR2 as FYNNEI. This CDR3 reads CASGRDYEQYF. CDR3 DNA sequence: TGTGCCAGCGGACGGGACTACGAGCAGTACTTC.

This chain uses TRBV5-8 with TRBJ2-7, with D possibly matching TRBD1 (5 bases). This CDR3 has 13 amino acids. CDR1 is SGHTS, CDR2 YDEGEE, per germline. V was trimmed by 7 bases and J by 2 bases, leaving 13 bases between them. The CDR3 bases are TGTGCCAGCGTACGAAGGGGAACCTACGAGCAGTACTTC. Translated: CASVRRGTYEQYF.

V usage is TRBV19 and J usage is TRBJ2-7; TRBD1 matches at 7 bases. Germline V lookup: CDR1 LNHDA, CDR2 SQIVND (reference sequence). The CDR3 is made up of 14 amino acids. The junction had 5 bases not matched to a gene; V was cut back by 6 bases and J by 0 bases. The CDR3 here is CASRPGQYSYEQYF. The CDR3 DNA sequence: TGTGCCAGTAGACCGGGACAGTACTCCTACGAGCAGTACTTC.

The V call is TRBV5-4, the J call TRBJ1-2, with TRBD1 matching 10 bases. V trimming: 2 bases; J trimming: 7 bases; junction bases outside the gene matches: 8. Germline lookup yields CDR1 SGHNT and CDR2 YYREEE (reference sequence). CDR3 length: 15 amino acids. The CDR3 sequence is CASSLILRTGGGYTF. CDR3 sequence (DNA): TGTGCCAGCAGCTTAATTTTAAGGACAGGGGGTGGCTACACCTTC.

The V gene is TRBV5-4, the J gene TRBJ2-1; 7 nucleotides align to TRBD1. The CDR3 is 16 amino acids. From germline, CDR1 is SGHNT and CDR2 YYREEE (reference sequence). V shed 1 base and J 8 bases; nucleotides not matched to a gene: 12. As DNA, the CDR3 is TGTGCCAGCAGCTTGCCGGCAGGGGGTGTCTTCGATGAGCAGTTCTTC. It is translated as CASSLPAGGVFDEQFF.

This clone was seen a handful of times. The genes are TRBV28 and TRBJ1-6; 7 bases line up with TRBD1. V lost 5 bases, J lost 10 bases, and 5 bases stayed unmatched. The CDR3 length is 13 residues. Per germline, CDR1 MDHEN and CDR2 SYDVKM. The CDR3 here is CASSPTGESPLHF. The CDR3 coding sequence is TGTGCCAGCAGTCCAACAGGGGAATCACCCCTCCACTTT.

The gene calls are TRBV19 and TRBJ2-1; TRBD1 matches 8 bases. Germline CDR1 and CDR2: LNHDA and SQIVND (reference sequence). This CDR3 has 14 residues. Unmatched junction bases numbered 4, after V lost 5 bases and J lost 4 bases. The CDR3 DNA reads TGTGCCAGTAGTCCCCACAGGGGGTACAATGAGCAGTTCTTC. Translated: CASSPHRGYNEQFF. The whole variable domain, filled in from reference TRBV19 and TRBJ2-1, reads DGGITQSPKYLFRKEGQNVTLSCEQNLNHDAMYWYRQDPGQGLRLIYYSQIVNDFQKGDIAEGYSVSREKKESFPLTVTSAQKNPTAFYLCASSPHRGYNEQFFGPGTRLTVL.

This sequence joins TRBV9 and TRBJ2-5; no definite D call. Germline values: CDR1 SGDLS, CDR2 YYNGEE. The V end was cut by 0 bases, the J end by 7 bases, with 13 bases between. The length of the CDR3 is 14 residues. The CDR3 region has the DNA TGTGCCAGCAGCGTAGTTCAGGATTTACGGACCCAGTACTTC. It yields the protein CASSVVQDLRTQYF.

CDR3 protein: CATSRLLTGGLNTEAFF. The CDR3 bases are TGTGCCACCAGCAGGCTCCTTACGGGGGGGTTAAACACTGAAGCTTTCTTT. The V gene is TRBV15, the J gene TRBJ1-1; possibly TRBD1 for D (5 bases). The CDR3 length is 17 residues. The germline gives CDR1 LNHNV, CDR2 YYDKDF (reference sequence). V lost 3 bases and J lost 2, with 19 bases in between.

This clone turned up a few times. The rearrangement links TRBV10-3 to TRBJ1-3; 7 bases fit TRBD1. The germline gives CDR1 ENHRY, CDR2 SYGVKD. The CDR3 runs to 14 residues. Trimming cost V 7 bases and J 4 bases; bases outside gene matches: 7. The CDR3 sequence is CAITQWGQGNTIYF. DNA of the CDR3: TGTGCCATCACCCAGTGGGGACAGGGAAACACCATATATTTT.

DNA for the CDR3: TGTGCCAGCAGTGTCGGGTCGTCCTACAATGAGCAGTTCTTC. Translation gives CASSVGSSYNEQFF. This chain links TRBV2 with TRBJ2-1; no definite D call. CDR3 size: 14 residues. Looked up from germline, CDR1 is SNHLY and CDR2 is FYNNEI. V lost 4 bases and J 1 base, leaving 8 bases between the germline ends. The variable domain in full, with the rest retrieved from reference TRBV2 and TRBJ2-1, is EPEVTQTPSHQVTQMGQEVILRCVPISNHLYFYWYRQILGQKVEFLVSFYNNEISEKSEIFDDQFSVERPDGSNFTLKIRSTKLEDSAMYFCASSVGSSYNEQFFGPGTRLTVL.

This clone was seen a single time. This chain joins TRBV19 and TRBJ2-7, with D possibly matching TRBD2 (5 bases). In germline, CDR1 is LNHDA, CDR2 SQIVND (reference sequence). Trimming stripped 6 bases from V and 6 bases from J, with 18 bases between. The CDR3 has 14 amino acids. This CDR3 is CASSPSGVGVEQYF. CDR3 sequence (DNA): TGTGCCAGTAGCCCTTCCGGGGTGGGTGTCGAGCAGTACTTC.

This chain links TRBV7-6 with TRBJ2-7; D remains unclear. V lost 4 bases to trimming and J lost 0 bases, with 10 bases between them. Germline lookup yields CDR1 SGHVS and CDR2 FNYEAQ. This CDR3 region has 14 residues. The CDR3 reads CASSYGSSSYEQYF. The CDR3 region has the DNA TGTGCCAGCAGCTACGGGTCTAGCTCCTACGAGCAGTACTTC. Looking up the rest from reference TRBV7-6 and TRBJ2-7 gives the full variable domain: GAGVSQSPRYKVTKRGQDVALRCDPISGHVSLYWYRQALGQGPEFLTYFNYEAQQDKSGLPNDRFSAERPEGSISTLTIQRTEQRDSAMYRCASSYGSSSYEQYFGPGTRLTVT.

The rearrangement links TRBV25-1 to TRBJ1-2, with TRBD1 matching 7 bases. CDR1 is MGHDK and CDR2 is SYGVNS in the germline V gene. Trimming removed 3 bases from V and 5 bases from J; junction bases left unmatched: 12. This CDR3 spans 16 amino acids. CDR3 loop: CASSDGGGQELYGYTF. The CDR3 DNA reads as TGTGCCAGCAGTGATGGCGGTGGACAGGAATTATATGGCTACACCTTC.

This clone has just one count. The chain uses TRBV7-2 and TRBJ2-5; 7 nucleotides agree with TRBD1. CDR3 size: 15 residues. Germline values: CDR1 SGHTA, CDR2 FQGNSA. Trimming took 4 bases from V and 5 from J; bases not matched to a gene: 10. The CDR3 bases are TGTGCCAGCAGCTCGTCCCGGAGAGGGGGCGAGACCCAGTACTTC. The encoded protein is CASSSSRRGGETQYF.

This clone is a singleton in its sample. V and J are TRBV27 and TRBJ1-1, with 7 positions matching TRBD1. V lost 6 bases to trimming and J lost 3 bases; unmatched junction nucleotides: 4. CDR3 size: 13 residues. The germline gives CDR1 MNHEY, CDR2 SMNVEV (reference sequence). The CDR3 sequence: CASRFTGDTEAFF. Written as DNA, the CDR3 is TGTGCCAGCAGGTTTACAGGGGACACTGAAGCTTTCTTT.

The V gene is TRBV25-1, the J gene TRBJ2-7, with TRBD1 as a possible D gene (6 bases). The CDR3 extends over 16 amino acids. V was trimmed by 6 bases and J by 5 bases, leaving 23 bases between them. Germline V gene sequence: CDR1 MGHDK, CDR2 SYGVNS. CDR3: CASSRAQAGAENEQYF. CDR3 nucleotides: TGTGCCAGCAGCCGAGCCCAGGCAGGGGCGGAAAACGAGCAGTACTTC.

V usage is TRBV19 and J usage is TRBJ1-1, with D unclear. The CDR3 is 12 amino acids. Germline V gives CDR1 LNHDA, CDR2 SQIVND (reference sequence). The V end was cut by 3 bases, the J end by 1 base, with 3 bases between. The CDR3 is CASSMRNTEAFF. CDR3 nucleotide sequence: TGTGCCAGTAGTATGAGGAACACTGAAGCTTTCTTT.

The CDR3 DNA reads TGTGCCAGCAGTGAAGCTTATAGCAATCAGCCCCAGCATTTT. Translating gives CASSEAYSNQPQHF. V gene TRBV6-1 combines with J gene TRBJ1-5; no reliable D call. Per the germline V gene, CDR1 is MNHNS and CDR2 is SASEGT. V gave up 0 bases and J gave up 0 bases, with 3 bases separating them. CDR3 length: 14 residues.

This sequence joins TRBV7-6 and TRBJ2-5; D is ambiguous. The length of the CDR3 is 14 residues. The germline V and J ends were trimmed by 3 bases and 5 bases, with 13 bases remaining between them. Per the germline V gene, CDR1 is SGHVS and CDR2 is FNYEAQ. The CDR3 loop is CASSFQVPRETQYF. The CDR3 DNA is TGTGCCAGCAGCTTCCAAGTCCCGAGGGAGACCCAGTACTTC.

CDR3 bases: TGTGCCAGCAGCCAAGGACAGTTCCATTCCGGACGGTATGGCTACACCTTC. Encoded protein: CASSQGQFHSGRYGYTF. V and J are TRBV16 and TRBJ1-2; maybe TRBD1 (6 bases). The V and J ends lost 2 bases and 5 bases respectively, with 21 bases between them. Germline loops: CDR1 KGHSY, CDR2 FQNENV. The CDR3 is 17 amino acids.

The chain recombines TRBV27 with TRBJ2-5; 10 bases are shared with TRBD1. The CDR3 runs to 14 residues. CDR1 and CDR2 (germline): MNHEY, SMNVEV (reference sequence). The ends lost 5 bases at V and 7 bases at J; junction bases unmatched: 7. CDR3 region: CASSPTGQGGTQYF. CDR3 DNA: TGTGCCAGCAGTCCAACCGGACAGGGGGGGACCCAGTACTTC.

CDR3 region: CSVERLGAGGYTF. The CDR3 DNA follows: TGCAGCGTTGAACGACTTGGGGCAGGCGGCTACACCTTC. J is TRBJ1-2 and V is TRBV29-1; D perhaps matches TRBD1 (5 bases). From germline, CDR1 is SQVTM and CDR2 ANQGSEA. The CDR3 has 13 residues. V lost 2 bases, J lost 8 bases, and 15 bases lay in between. The variable domain in full, completed from reference TRBV29-1 and TRBJ1-2, reads SAVISQKPSRDICQRGTSLTIQCQVDSQVTMMFWYRQQPGQSLTLIATANQGSEATYESGFVIDKFPISRPNLTFSTLTVSNMSPEDSSIYLCSVERLGAGGYTFGSGTRLTVV.

This clone appeared a single time. The chain links TRBV29-1 to TRBJ2-1; 8 positions match TRBD1. The germline V gene encodes CDR1 SQVTM and CDR2 ANQGSEA. There are 13 residues in the CDR3. V lost 7 bases to trimming and J lost 4 bases; unmatched junction nucleotides: 6. CDR3 DNA: TGCAGCGCGCTGACAGGGGCGTACAATGAGCAGTTCTTC. This encodes CSALTGAYNEQFF.

This sequence joins TRBV28 and TRBJ1-5, with D hard to call. Per the germline V gene, CDR1 is MDHEN and CDR2 is SYDVKM. CDR3 size: 12 residues. Trimming shortened V by 7 bases and J by 1 base, and 5 bases separated the two germline ends. The CDR3 is CASMSSNQPQHF. CDR3 nucleotides: TGTGCCAGCATGAGCAGCAATCAGCCCCAGCATTTT.

The genes are TRBV4-1 and TRBJ2-7; D gene ambiguous. CDR1 is MGHRA and CDR2 is YSYEKL in the germline V gene. V lost 0 bases and J lost 3, with 12 bases in between. The CDR3 is 15 residues long. The CDR3 reads CASSQDHGVVYEQYF. The CDR3 region has the DNA TGCGCCAGCAGCCAAGATCACGGAGTAGTCTACGAGCAGTACTTC.

V gene TRBV20-1 combines with J gene TRBJ2-1, with D unresolved. V lost 5 bases to trimming and J lost 9 bases, with 11 bases between them. The CDR3 spans 11 residues. Germline CDR1 reads DFQATT; CDR2 reads SNEGSKA (reference sequence). CDR3 coding DNA: TGCAGTGCTTCTCTAGTGGGTGAGCAGTTCTTC. Amino acid sequence: CSASLVGEQFF.

The chain couples TRBV19 to TRBJ1-2; TRBD1 aligns across 9 bases. V shed 5 bases, J shed 4 bases, and the junction held 8 bases outside the gene matches. The CDR3 sequence is 15 residues long. Germline V gene data show CDR1 as LNHDA and CDR2 as SQIVND (reference sequence). The CDR3 spells CASSPTGGSFYGYTF. DNA of the CDR3: TGTGCCAGTAGTCCAACAGGGGGCTCTTTCTATGGCTACACCTTC.

The genes are TRBV27 and TRBJ1-5, with D maybe TRBD1 (5 bases). V was pared by 7 bases and J by 1 base, with 11 bases between. The germline CDR1 and CDR2 sequences are MNHEY and SMNVEV (reference sequence). The CDR3 is made up of 14 amino acids. CDR3 DNA: TGTGCCAGCAACCCATCAGGGAGCAATCAGCCCCAGCATTTT. As protein: CASNPSGSNQPQHF.